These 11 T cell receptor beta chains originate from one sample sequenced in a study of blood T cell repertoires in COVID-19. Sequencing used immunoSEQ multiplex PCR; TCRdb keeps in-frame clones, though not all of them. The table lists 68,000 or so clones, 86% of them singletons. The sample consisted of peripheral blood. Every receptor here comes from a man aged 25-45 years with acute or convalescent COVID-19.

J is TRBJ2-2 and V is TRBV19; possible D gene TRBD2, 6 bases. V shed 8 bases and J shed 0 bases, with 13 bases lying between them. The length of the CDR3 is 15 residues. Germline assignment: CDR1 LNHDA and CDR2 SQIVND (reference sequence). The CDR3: CASAWDFANTGELFF. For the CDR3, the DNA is TGTGCCAGTGCCTGGGACTTCGCGAACACCGGGGAGCTGTTTTTT.

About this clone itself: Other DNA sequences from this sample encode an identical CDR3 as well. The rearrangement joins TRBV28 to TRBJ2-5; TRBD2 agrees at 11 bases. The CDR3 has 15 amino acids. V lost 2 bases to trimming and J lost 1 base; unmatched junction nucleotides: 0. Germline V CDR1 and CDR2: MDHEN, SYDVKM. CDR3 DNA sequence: TGTGCCAGCAGTTTAACTAGCGGGGGCCAAGAGACCCAGTACTTC. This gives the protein CASSLTSGGQETQYF.

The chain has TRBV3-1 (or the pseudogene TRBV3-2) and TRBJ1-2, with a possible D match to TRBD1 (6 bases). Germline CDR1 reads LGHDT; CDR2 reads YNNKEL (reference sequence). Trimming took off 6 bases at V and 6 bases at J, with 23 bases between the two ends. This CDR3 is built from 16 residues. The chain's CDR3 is CASRYRGRGQGDGYTF. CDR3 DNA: TGTGCCAGCAGATATAGGGGGAGAGGACAAGGCGATGGCTACACCTTC.

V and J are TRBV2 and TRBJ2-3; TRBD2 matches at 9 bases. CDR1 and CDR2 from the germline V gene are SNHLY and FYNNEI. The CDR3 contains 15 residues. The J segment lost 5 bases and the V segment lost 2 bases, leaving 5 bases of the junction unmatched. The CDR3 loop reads CASSELAGSGDTQYF. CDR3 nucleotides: TGTGCCAGCAGTGAACTAGCGGGATCCGGAGATACGCAGTATTTT.

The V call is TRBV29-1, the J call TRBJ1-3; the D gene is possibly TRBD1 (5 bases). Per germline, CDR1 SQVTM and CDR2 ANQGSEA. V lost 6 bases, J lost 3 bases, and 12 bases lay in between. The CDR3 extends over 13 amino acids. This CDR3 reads CSVAGLYGNTIYF. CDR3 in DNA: TGCAGCGTAGCGGGACTGTATGGAAACACCATATATTTT.

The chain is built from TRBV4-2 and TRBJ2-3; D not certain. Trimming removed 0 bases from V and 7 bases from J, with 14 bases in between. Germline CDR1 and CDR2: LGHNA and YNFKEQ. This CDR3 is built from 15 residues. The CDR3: CASSQDPGGLNTQYF. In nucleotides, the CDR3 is TGTGCCAGCAGCCAAGATCCGGGTGGTCTGAATACGCAGTATTTT.

The DNA for the CDR3 is TGTGCCAGCAGCTCCGGACTGGAGAGGCAGTACTTC. Translating it yields CASSSGLERQYF. The chain carries TRBV7-9 and TRBJ2-7; D perhaps matches TRBD2 (5 bases). V was cut by 4 bases and J by 9 bases, with 13 bases left in between. From germline, CDR1 is SEHNR and CDR2 FQNEAQ (reference sequence). The CDR3 covers 12 residues.

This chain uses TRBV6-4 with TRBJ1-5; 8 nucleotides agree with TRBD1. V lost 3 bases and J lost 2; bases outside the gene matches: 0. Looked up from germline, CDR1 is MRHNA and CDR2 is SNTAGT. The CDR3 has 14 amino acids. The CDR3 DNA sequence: TGTGCCAGCAGTGAGGGACAGGGCAATCAGCCCCAGCATTTT. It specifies CASSEGQGNQPQHF.

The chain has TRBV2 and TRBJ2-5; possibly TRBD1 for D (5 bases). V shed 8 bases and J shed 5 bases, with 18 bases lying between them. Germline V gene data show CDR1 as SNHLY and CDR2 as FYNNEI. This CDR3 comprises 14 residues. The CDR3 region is CASRATVSAETQYF. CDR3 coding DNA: TGTGCCAGCCGAGCGACAGTCTCCGCGGAGACCCAGTACTTC.

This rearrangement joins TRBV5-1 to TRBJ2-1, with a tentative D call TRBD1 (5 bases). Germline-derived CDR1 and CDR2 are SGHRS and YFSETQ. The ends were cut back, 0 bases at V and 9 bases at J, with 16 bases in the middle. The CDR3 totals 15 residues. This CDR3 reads CASSLGSGPVGEQFF. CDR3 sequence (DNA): TGCGCCAGCAGCTTGGGGTCAGGGCCGGTTGGTGAGCAGTTCTTC.

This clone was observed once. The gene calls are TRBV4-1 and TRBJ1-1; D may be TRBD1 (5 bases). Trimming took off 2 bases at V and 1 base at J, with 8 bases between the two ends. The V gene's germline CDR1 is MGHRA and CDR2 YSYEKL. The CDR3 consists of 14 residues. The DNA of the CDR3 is TGCGCCAGCAGCCAACAGGGCCGGAACACTGAAGCTTTCTTT. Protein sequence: CASSQQGRNTEAFF.